One sample yielded the 5 T cell receptor beta chains listed below, sequenced in a study of blood T cell repertoires in COVID-19. Clones were read by immunoSEQ multiplex PCR, and TCRdb kept only the in-frame ones, dropping some. The sample has 140,000 to 150,000 clones; around 91% are singletons. Specimen: peripheral blood. The receptors derive from a woman aged 55-69 years with active COVID-19.

The chain joins TRBV11-1 to TRBJ2-1, with D uncertain. The CDR3 contains 14 residues. Per germline, CDR1 SGHAT and CDR2 FQDESV (reference sequence). Trimming stripped 3 bases from V and 4 bases from J, with 10 bases between. The CDR3 bases are TGTGCCAGCAGCTTTGGCTCGCTTTACAATGAGCAGTTCTTC. It codes for CASSFGSLYNEQFF.

The V gene is TRBV6-5, the J gene TRBJ1-2; D is undetermined. Trimming removed 6 bases from V and 4 bases from J, with 12 bases in between. Per the germline V gene, CDR1 is MNHEY and CDR2 is SVGAGI. The CDR3 spans 13 residues. CDR3 sequence reads: CASSHDKAYGYTF. The CDR3 bases are TGTGCCAGCAGCCACGACAAGGCCTATGGCTACACCTTC.

This chain joins TRBV7-2 and TRBJ2-2; the match to TRBD2 covers 7 bases. Germline V CDR1 and CDR2: SGHTA, FQGNSA. The trim removed 1 base at V and 7 bases at J, leaving 6 bases unmatched. The CDR3 runs to 15 residues. CDR3 in amino acids: CASSLDIGRGGELFF. The CDR3 DNA reads TGTGCCAGCAGCTTAGATATAGGGAGGGGCGGGGAGCTGTTTTTT.

The rearrangement links TRBV18 to TRBJ1-5; D unresolved. Germline values: CDR1 KGHSH, CDR2 LQKENI. This CDR3 is built from 15 residues. V lost 2 bases to trimming and J lost 6 bases, with 14 bases between them. This CDR3 is CASSPSGLLRQPQHF. In nucleotides, the CDR3 is TGTGCCAGCTCACCAAGCGGTCTACTTCGTCAGCCCCAGCATTTT.

The J gene is TRBJ2-7, the V gene TRBV6-2 or TRBV6-3, with D possibly being TRBD2 (6 bases). V shed 0 bases and J shed 8 bases, with 17 bases lying between them. CDR1 and CDR2 from the germline V gene are MNHEY and SVGEGT. The CDR3 is 15 amino acids. The CDR3, as DNA: TGTGCCAGCAGTTACTCCGGGGACTCCTTCTATCAGCAGTACTTC. Protein product: CASSYSGDSFYQQYF.